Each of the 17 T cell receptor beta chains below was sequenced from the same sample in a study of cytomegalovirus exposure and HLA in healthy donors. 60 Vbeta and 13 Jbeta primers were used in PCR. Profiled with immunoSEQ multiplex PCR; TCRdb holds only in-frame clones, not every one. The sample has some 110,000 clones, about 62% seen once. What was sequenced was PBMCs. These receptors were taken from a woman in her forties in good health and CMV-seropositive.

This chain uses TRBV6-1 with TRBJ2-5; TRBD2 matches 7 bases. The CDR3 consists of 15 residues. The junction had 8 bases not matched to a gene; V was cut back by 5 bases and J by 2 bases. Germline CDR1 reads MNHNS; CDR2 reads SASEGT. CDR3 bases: TGTGCCAGCAGTAGGGCTAGCGGAGCACAAGAGACCCAGTACTTC. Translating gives CASSRASGAQETQYF.

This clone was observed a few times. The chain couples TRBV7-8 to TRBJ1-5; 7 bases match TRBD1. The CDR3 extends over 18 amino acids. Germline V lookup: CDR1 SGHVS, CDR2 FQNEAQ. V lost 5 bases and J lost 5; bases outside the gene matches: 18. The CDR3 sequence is CASSQTVASGTVDQPQHF. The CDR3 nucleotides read TGTGCCAGCAGCCAAACCGTGGCCTCCGGGACAGTGGATCAGCCCCAGCATTTT.

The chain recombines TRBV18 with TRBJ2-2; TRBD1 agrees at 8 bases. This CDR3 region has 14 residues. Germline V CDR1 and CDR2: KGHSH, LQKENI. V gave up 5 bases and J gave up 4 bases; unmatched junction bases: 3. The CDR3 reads CASSLTGATGELFF. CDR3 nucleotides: TGTGCCAGCTCATTGACAGGGGCCACCGGGGAGCTGTTTTTT.

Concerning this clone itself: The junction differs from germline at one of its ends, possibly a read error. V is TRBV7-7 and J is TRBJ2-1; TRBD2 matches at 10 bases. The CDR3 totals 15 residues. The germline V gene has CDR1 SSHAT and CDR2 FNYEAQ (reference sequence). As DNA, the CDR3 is TGTGCTAGCAGCCCTACTAGCGGGGTGGGCAATGAGCAGTTCTTC. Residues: CASSPTSGVGNEQFF. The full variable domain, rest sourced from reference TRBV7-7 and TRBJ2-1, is GAGVSQSPRYKVTKRGQDVTLRCDPISSHATLYWYQQALGQGPEFLTYFNYEAQPDKSGLPSDRFSAERPEGSISTLTIQRTEQRDSAMYRCASSPTSGVGNEQFFGPGTRLTVL.

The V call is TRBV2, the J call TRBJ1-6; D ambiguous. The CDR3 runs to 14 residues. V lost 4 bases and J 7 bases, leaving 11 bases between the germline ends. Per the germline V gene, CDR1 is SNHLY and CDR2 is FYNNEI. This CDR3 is CASSGTWENSPLHF. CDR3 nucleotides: TGTGCCAGCAGTGGGACTTGGGAGAATTCACCCCTCCACTTT.

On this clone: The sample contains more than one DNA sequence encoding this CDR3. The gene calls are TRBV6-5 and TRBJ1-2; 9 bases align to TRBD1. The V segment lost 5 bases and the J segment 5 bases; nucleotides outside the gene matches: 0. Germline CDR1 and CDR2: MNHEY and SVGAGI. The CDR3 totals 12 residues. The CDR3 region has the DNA TGTGCCAGCAGTGACAGGGGGTATGGCTACACCTTC. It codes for CASSDRGYGYTF.

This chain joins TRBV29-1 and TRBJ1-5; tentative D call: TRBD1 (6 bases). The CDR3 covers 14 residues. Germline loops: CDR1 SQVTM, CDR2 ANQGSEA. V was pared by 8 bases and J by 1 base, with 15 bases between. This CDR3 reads CSCSTGVSNQPQHF. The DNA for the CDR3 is TGCAGCTGCTCGACAGGAGTCAGCAATCAGCCCCAGCATTTT.

DNA of the CDR3: TGTGCCAGCAGCTTAGGGGCAGGGGGACCGCAGTACTTC. This sequence encodes CASSLGAGGPQYF. This chain links TRBV7-2 with TRBJ2-7; TRBD1 agrees at 7 bases. This CDR3 region has 13 residues. The germline gives CDR1 SGHTA, CDR2 FQGNSA. Trimming took 1 base from V and 9 from J; bases not matched to a gene: 6.

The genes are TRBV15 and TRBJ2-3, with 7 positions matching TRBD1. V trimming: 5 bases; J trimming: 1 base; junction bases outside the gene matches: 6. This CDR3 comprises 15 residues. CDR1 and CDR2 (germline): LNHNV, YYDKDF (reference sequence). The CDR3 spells CATSGTQGRTDTQYF. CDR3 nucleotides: TGTGCCACCAGCGGAACACAGGGGCGCACAGATACGCAGTATTTT.

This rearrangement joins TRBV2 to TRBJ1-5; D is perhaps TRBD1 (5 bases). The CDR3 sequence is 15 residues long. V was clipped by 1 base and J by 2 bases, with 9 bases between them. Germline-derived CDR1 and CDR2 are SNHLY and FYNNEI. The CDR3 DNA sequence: TGTGCCAGCAGTGAAGACCAGGGTCGCAATCAGCCCCAGCATTTT. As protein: CASSEDQGRNQPQHF.

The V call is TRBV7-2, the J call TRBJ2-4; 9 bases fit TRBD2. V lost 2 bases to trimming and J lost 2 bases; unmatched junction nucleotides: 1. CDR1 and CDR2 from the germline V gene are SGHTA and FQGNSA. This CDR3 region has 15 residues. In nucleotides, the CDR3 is TGTGCCAGCAGCTTACTAGCGGGAACCAAAAACATTCAGTACTTC. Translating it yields CASSLLAGTKNIQYF.

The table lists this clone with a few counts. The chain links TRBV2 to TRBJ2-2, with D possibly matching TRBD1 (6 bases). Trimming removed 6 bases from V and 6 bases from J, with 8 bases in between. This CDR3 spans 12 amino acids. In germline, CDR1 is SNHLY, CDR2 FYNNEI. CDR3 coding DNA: TGTGCCAGCAGCTCAGGGGCCGGGGAGCTGTTTTTT. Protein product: CASSSGAGELFF.

CDR3 DNA sequence: TGTGCCAGCAGAGGTAAAACTAGCGGGAGGGTACTAACCACCGGGGAGCTGTTTTTT. Translated, it gives CASRGKTSGRVLTTGELFF. This chain connects TRBV28 to TRBJ2-2; 13 nucleotides match TRBD2. Per the germline V gene, CDR1 is MDHEN and CDR2 is SYDVKM. After removal of 6 bases from V and 4 bases from J, the junction contained 14 bases not matched to a gene. CDR3 size: 19 residues.

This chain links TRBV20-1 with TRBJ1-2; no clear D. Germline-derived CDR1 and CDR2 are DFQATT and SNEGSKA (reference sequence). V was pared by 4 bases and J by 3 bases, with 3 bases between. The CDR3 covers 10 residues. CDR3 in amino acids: CSANYYGYTF. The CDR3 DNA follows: TGCAGTGCTAACTACTATGGCTACACCTTC.

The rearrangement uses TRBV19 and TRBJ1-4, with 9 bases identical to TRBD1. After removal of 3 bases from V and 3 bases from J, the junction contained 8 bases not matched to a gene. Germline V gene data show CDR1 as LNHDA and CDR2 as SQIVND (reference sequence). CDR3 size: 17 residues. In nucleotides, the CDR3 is TGTGCCAGTAGTATTACGGGACAGGGTGCCCCTAATGAAAAACTGTTTTTT. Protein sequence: CASSITGQGAPNEKLFF.

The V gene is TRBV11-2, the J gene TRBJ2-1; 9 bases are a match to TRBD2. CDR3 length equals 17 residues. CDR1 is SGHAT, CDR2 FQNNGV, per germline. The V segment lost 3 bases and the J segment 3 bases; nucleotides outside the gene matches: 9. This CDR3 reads CASSFLIAGVYYNEQFF. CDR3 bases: TGTGCCAGCAGCTTCTTAATAGCGGGAGTGTACTACAATGAGCAGTTCTTC.

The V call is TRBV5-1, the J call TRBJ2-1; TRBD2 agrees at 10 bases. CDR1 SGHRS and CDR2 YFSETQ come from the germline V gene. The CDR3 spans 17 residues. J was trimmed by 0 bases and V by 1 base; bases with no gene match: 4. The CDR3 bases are TGCGCCAGCAGCTTGTCAGCGGGGGGGAGCTCCTACAATGAGCAGTTCTTC. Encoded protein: CASSLSAGGSSYNEQFF.